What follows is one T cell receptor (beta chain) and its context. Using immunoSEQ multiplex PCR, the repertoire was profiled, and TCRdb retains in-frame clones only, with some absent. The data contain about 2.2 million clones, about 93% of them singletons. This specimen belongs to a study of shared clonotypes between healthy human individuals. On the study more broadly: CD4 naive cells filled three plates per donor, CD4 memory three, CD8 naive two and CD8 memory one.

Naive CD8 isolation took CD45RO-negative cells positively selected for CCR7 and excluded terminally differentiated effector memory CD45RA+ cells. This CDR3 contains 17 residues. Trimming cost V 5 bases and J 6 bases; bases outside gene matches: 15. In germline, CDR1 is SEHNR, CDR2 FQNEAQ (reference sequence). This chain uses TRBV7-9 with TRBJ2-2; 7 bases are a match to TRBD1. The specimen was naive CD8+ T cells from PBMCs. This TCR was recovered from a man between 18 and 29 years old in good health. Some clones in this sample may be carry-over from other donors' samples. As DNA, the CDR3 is TGTGCCAGCAGCCCAGATCGACAGGGCATTTTTCCCGGGGAGCTGTTTTTT. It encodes CASSPDRQGIFPGELFF.